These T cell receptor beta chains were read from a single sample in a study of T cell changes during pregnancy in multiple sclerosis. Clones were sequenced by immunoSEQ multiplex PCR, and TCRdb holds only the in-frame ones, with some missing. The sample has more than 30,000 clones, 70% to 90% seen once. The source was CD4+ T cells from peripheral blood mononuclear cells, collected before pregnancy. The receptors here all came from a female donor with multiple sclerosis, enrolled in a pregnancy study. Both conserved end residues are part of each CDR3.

CDR3: CASVQVRPSSPLHF
length: 14
V: TRBV6-1

CDR3: CASSLKAGITEAFF
length: 14
V: TRBV7-2

CDR3: CASSFGVIDTGELFF
length: 15
V: TRBV5-1

CDR3: CASSDRQGTTEAFF
length: 14
V: TRBV5-1

CDR3: CASSYHQETQYF
length: 12
V: TRBV27

CDR3: CASGQPTSGNTIYF
length: 14
V: TRBV2

CDR3: CSVPTGGAYNEQFF
length: 14
V: TRBV29-1

CDR3: CASSSQVSAGDTQYF
length: 15
V: TRBV5-6

CDR3: CASSDSPQGLMNSPLHF
length: 17
V: TRBV28

CDR3: CASSLGQVFHGYTF
length: 14
V: TRBV5-6

CDR3: CASTRAGGEDSPLHF
length: 15
V: TRBV19

CDR3: CASSAPARDPFF
length: 12
V: TRBV9

CDR3: CASSVGTMGGEETQYF
length: 16
V: TRBV9

CDR3: CASSPSRDRFSYEQYF
length: 16
V: TRBV4-3

CDR3: CASSLGTGAGELFF
length: 14
V: TRBV5-1

CDR3: CASSLKMTGMHEQYF
length: 15
V: TRBV27

CDR3: CATSWGLTVGEETQYF
length: 16
V: TRBV15

CDR3: CASYRDTNYGYTF
length: 13
V: TRBV2

CDR3: CASSLSGTPIGGYTF
length: 15
V: TRBV7-2

CDR3: CAISESRGAVYTEAFF
length: 16
V: TRBV10-3

CDR3: CAEGRDYGYTF
length: 11
V: TRBV29-1

CDR3: CASSVTGVTGNTIYF
length: 15
V: TRBV5-1

CDR3: CASREQGRGVEAFF
length: 14
V: TRBV5-1

CDR3: CASRPTRSGGDTQYF
length: 15
V: TRBV7-2

CDR3: CASSPFDGAGELFF
length: 14
V: TRBV4-1

CDR3: CASSFWRGGPRNTIYF
length: 16
V: TRBV28

CDR3: CASSPSTGQRSNQPQHF
length: 17
V: TRBV18

CDR3: CASSSYGGSSTDTQYF
length: 16
V: TRBV11-2

CDR3: CASSYLAGPYNEQFF
length: 15
V: TRBV5-1

CDR3: CASTSGGTTEAFF
length: 13
V: TRBV7-9

CDR3: CASSLQQGTTDTQYF
length: 15
V: TRBV4-1

CDR3: CASSVQGGGTYEQYF
length: 15
V: TRBV7-2

CDR3: CASSLGQRGETQYF
length: 14
V: TRBV5-4

CDR3: CASSPRGSGANVLTF
length: 15
V: TRBV4-1

CDR3: CASSSGQGALRGEQYF
length: 16
V: TRBV6-6

CDR3: CASSLAPQNTEAFF
length: 14
V: TRBV5-1

CDR3: CASSLTGGGHEKLFF
length: 15
V: TRBV5-8

CDR3: CASSLNQDNEQFF
length: 13
V: TRBV18

CDR3: CASSFRTVTALNYGYTF
length: 17
V: TRBV7-2

CDR3: CASGQANTGELFF
length: 13
V: TRBV30

CDR3: CASSLVGDSLYGYTF
length: 15
V: TRBV5-6

CDR3: CASSSGFGANVLTF
length: 14
V: TRBV5-4

CDR3: CASSPGRGGETQYF
length: 14
V: TRBV7-2

CDR3: CASSSNPQYNEQFF
length: 14
V: TRBV7-3

CDR3: CASSRDRGYEQYF
length: 13
V: TRBV5-1

CDR3: CASSLTGGYGYTF
length: 13
V: TRBV28

CDR3: CASSPDRGLSDEQYF
length: 15
V: TRBV18

CDR3: CASSLPWTDHTEAFF
length: 15
V: TRBV7-9

CDR3: CASSRRAGASNEKLFF
length: 16
V: TRBV25-1

CDR3: CASSFYRSSNQPQHF
length: 15
V: TRBV7-2

CDR3: CAWTWGGGQYF
length: 11
V: TRBV30

CDR3: CAWSVGAGGITDTQYF
length: 16
V: TRBV30

CDR3: CSARDSLEAFF
length: 11
V: TRBV20-1

CDR3: CATSRDWGDRRTEAFF
length: 16
V: TRBV15

CDR3: CASSKAGGVNSPLRYEQYF
length: 19
V: TRBV18

CDR3: CASSIFATGNQPQHF
length: 15
V: TRBV19